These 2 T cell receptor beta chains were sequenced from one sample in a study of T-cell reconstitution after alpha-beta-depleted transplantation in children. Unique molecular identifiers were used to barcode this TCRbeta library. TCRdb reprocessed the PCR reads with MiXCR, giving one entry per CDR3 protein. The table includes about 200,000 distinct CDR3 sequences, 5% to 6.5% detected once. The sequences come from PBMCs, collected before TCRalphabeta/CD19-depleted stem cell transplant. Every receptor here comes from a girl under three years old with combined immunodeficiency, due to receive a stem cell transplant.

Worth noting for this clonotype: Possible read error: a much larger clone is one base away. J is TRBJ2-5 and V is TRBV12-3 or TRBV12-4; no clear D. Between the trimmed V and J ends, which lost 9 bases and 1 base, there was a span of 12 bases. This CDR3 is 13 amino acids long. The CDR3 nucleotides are TGTGCCAGGACGGTCAGAACCCAAGAGACCCAGTACTTC. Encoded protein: CARTVRTQETQYF.

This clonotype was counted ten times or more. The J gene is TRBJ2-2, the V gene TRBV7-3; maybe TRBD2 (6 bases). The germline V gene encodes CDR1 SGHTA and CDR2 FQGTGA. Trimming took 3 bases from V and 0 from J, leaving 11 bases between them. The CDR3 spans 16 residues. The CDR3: CASSLLGGANTGELFF. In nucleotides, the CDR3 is TGTGCCAGCAGCTTGTTGGGGGGTGCGAACACCGGGGAGCTGTTTTTT.